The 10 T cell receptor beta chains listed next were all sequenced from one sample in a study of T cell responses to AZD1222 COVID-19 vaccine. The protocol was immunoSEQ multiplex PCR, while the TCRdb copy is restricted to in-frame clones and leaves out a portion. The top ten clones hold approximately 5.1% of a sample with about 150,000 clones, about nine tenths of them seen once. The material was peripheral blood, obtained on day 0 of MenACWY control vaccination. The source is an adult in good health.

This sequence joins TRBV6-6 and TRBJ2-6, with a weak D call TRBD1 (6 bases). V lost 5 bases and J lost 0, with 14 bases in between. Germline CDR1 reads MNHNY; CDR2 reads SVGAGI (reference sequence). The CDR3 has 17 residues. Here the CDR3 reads CASSPGHGASGANVLTF. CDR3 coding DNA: TGTGCCAGCAGTCCGGGACACGGAGCCTCTGGGGCCAACGTCCTGACTTTC.

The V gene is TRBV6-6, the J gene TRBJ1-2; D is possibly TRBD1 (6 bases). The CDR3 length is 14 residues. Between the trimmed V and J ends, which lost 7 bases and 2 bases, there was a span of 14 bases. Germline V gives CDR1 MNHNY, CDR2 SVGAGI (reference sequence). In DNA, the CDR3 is TGTGCCAGCATGGAGGGGGGCCACAACTATGGCTACACCTTC. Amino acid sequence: CASMEGGHNYGYTF.

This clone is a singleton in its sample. The CDR3 here is CASSGDRALAFF. The CDR3, as DNA: TGTGCCAGTAGTGGGGACAGGGCCCTAGCTTTCTTT. The rearrangement joins TRBV19 to TRBJ1-1, with 9 nucleotides matching TRBD1. The V gene's germline CDR1 is LNHDA and CDR2 SQIVND (reference sequence). The CDR3 covers 12 residues. V trimming: 5 bases; J trimming: 10 bases; junction bases outside the gene matches: 5.

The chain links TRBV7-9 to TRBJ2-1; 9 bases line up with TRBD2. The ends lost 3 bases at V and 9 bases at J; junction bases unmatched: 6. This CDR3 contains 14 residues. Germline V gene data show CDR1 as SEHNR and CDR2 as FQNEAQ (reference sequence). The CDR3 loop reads CASSFLLAGSEQFF. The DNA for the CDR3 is TGTGCCAGCAGCTTCTTGCTAGCGGGAAGTGAGCAGTTCTTC.

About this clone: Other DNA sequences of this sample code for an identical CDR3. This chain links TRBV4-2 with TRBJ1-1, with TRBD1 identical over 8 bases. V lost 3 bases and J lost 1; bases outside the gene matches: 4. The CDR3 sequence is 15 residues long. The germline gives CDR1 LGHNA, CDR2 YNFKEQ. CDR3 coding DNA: TGTGCCAGCAGCCAGCCCGGACAGGGGAACACTGAAGCTTTCTTT. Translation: CASSQPGQGNTEAFF.

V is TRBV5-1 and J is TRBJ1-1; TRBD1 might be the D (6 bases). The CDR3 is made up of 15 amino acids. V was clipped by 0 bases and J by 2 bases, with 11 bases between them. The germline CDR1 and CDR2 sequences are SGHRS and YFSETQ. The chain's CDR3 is CASSLDGGLNTEAFF. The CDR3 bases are TGCGCCAGCAGCTTGGATGGGGGCCTAAACACTGAAGCTTTCTTT. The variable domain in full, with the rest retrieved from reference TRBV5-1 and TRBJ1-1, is KAGVTQTPRYLIKTRGQQVTLSCSPISGHRSVSWYQQTPGQGLQFLFEYFSETQRNKGNFPGRFSGRQFSNSRSEMNVSTLELGDSALYLCASSLDGGLNTEAFFGQGTRLTVV.

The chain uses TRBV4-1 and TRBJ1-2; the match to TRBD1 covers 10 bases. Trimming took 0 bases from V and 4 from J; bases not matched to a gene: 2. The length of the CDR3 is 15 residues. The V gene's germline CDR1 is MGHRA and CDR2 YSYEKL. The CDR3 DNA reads TGCGCCAGCAGCCAAGAGGGACAGGGGTTCTATGGCTACACCTTC. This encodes CASSQEGQGFYGYTF.

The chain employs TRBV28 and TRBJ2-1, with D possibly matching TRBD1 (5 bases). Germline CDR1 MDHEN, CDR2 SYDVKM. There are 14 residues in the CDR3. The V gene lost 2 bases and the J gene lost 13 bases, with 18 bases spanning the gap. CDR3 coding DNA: TGTGCCAGCAGTTTAGTCGGCAGGGATGAGGAACAGTTCTTC. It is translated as CASSLVGRDEEQFF.

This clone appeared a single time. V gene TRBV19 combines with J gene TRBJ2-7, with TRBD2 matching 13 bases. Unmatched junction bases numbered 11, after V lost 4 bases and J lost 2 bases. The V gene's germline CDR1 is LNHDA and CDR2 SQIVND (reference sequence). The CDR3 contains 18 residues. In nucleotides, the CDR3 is TGTGCCAGTAGTAGGATGGGACTAGCGGGAAGGTTTGCCTACGAGCAGTACTTC. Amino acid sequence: CASSRMGLAGRFAYEQYF.

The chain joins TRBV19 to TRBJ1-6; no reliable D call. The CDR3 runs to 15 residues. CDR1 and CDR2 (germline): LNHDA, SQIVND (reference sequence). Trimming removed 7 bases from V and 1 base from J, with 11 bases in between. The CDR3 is CASNIGGSYNSPLHF. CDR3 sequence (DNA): TGTGCCAGTAACATCGGAGGGTCCTATAATTCACCCCTCCACTTT.